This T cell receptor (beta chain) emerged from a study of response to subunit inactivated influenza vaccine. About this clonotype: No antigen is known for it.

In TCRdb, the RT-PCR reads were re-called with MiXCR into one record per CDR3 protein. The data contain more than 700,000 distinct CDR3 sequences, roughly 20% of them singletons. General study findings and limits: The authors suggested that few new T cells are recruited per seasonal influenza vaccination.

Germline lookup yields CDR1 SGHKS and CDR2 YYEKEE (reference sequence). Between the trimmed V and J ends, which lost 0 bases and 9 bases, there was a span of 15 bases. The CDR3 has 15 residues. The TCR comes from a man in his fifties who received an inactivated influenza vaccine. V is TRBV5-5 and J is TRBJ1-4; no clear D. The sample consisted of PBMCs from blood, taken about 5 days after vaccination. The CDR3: CASSLAPNVGKKLFF. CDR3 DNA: TGTGCCAGCAGCTTGGCACCCAACGTAGGGAAAAAACTGTTTTTT. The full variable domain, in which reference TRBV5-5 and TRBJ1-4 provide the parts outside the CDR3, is DAGVTQSPTHLIKTRGQQVTLRCSPISGHKSVSWYQQVLGQGPQFIFQYYEKEERGRGNFPDRFSARQFPNYSSELNVNALLLGDSALYLCASSLAPNVGKKLFFGSGTQLSVL.